This TCR beta chain comes out of a study of post-analysis software for immune sequencing data. Study-wide context: Recorded disease courses covered relapsing-remitting, secondary progressive and progressive-relapsing multiple sclerosis. Some patients had no subtype annotation. Study conclusions and caveats: F measure showed strong co-clustering of same-batch samples. Compared with controls, patients showed significantly lower normalized Chao1 diversity. Patients carried five TRBV segments more frequently than controls did, and TRBV5-6, TRBV5-1 and TRBV20-1 were among them.

Researchers reported that TCR beta cDNA libraries carried unique molecular identifiers. T cells, about 0.95 to 10 million of them, yielded hundreds of thousands of cDNA molecules. One entry per CDR3 protein results from TCRdb running MiXCR on the PCR reads. The data hold about 150,000 distinct CDR3 sequences, with 30% observed a single time. The length of the CDR3 is 13 residues. V was cut by 1 base and J by 6 bases, with 7 bases left in between. Germline CDR1 MGHRA, CDR2 YSYEKL. This clonotype came up many times. Its antigen is not known. The receptor was isolated from a girl between 10 and 17 years old with multiple sclerosis. The chain recombines TRBV4-1 with TRBJ2-1; D is uncertain. Input material: blood. The CDR3 loop reads CASSQVTGNEQFF. The CDR3 coding sequence is TGCGCCAGCAGCCAAGTGACGGGCAATGAGCAGTTCTTC.